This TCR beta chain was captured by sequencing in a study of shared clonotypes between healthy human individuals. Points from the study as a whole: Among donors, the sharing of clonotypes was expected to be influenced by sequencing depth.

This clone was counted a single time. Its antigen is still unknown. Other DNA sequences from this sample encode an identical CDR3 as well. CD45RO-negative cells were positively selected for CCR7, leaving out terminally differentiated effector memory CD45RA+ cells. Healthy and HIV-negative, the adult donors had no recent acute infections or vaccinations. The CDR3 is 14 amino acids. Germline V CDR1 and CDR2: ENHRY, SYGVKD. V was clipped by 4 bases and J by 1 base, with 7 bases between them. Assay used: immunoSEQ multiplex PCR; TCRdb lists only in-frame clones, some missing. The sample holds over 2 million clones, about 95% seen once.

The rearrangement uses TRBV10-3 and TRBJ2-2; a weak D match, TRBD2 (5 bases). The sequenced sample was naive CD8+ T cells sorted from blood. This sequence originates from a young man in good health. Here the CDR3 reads CAISVGGNTGELFF. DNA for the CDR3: TGTGCCATCAGTGTTGGAGGGAACACCGGGGAGCTGTTTTTT.